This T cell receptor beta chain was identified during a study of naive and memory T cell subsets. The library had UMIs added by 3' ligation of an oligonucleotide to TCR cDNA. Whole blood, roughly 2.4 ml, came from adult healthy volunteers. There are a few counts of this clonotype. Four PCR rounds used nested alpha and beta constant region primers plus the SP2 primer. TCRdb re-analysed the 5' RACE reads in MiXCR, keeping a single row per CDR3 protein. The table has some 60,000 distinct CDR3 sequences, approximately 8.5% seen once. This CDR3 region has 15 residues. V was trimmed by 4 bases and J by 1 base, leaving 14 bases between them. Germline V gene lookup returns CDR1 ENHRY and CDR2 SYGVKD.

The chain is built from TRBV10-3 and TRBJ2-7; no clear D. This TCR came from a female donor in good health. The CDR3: CAISVGSPPSYEQYF. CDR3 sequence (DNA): TGTGCCATCAGTGTGGGCAGTCCCCCGTCCTACGAGCAGTACTTC.